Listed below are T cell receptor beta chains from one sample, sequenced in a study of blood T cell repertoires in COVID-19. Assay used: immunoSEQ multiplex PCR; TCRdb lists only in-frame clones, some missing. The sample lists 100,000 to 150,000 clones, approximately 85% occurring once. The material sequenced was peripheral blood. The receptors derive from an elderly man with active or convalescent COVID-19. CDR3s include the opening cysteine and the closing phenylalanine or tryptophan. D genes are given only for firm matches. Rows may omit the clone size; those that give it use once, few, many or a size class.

CASSWGDSFTEAFF,TGCGCCAGCAGCTGGGGGGACAGTTTCACTGAAGCTTTCTTT,14,TRBD1,TRBV5-1,once,TRBJ1-1
CASSILGTFEQYF,TGTGCCAGTAGTATTCTCGGGACATTCGAGCAGTACTTC,13,NA,TRBV19,NA,TRBJ2-7
CASSPTRRGSGYGYTF,TGTGCCAGCAGCCCTACCCGCAGGGGTTCGGGCTATGGCTACACCTTC,16,NA,TRBV7-6,NA,TRBJ1-2
CASSRRDRGGNQPQHF,TGTGCCAGCAGCCGCCGGGACAGGGGAGGCAATCAGCCCCAGCATTTT,16,TRBD1,TRBV5-6,NA,TRBJ1-5
CASSEGQNSGNTIYF,TGTGCCAGCAGCGAAGGACAAAACTCTGGAAACACCATATATTTT,15,NA,TRBV2,NA,TRBJ1-3
CASSLVQGPYNSPLHF,TGTGCCAGCAGCTTGGTGCAGGGCCCCTATAATTCACCCCTCCACTTT,16,NA,TRBV5-5,NA,TRBJ1-6
CASSFVGQLKLFF,TGTGCCAGCAGTTTCGTTGGACAGCTAAAACTGTTTTTT,13,NA,TRBV5-4,NA,TRBJ1-4
CASSQGMGAGTGELFF,TGTGCCAGCAGCCAAGGGATGGGGGCCGGGACCGGGGAGCTGTTTTTT,16,NA,TRBV4-2,once,TRBJ2-2
CASSQAGQGAWKTQYF,TGCGCCAGCAGCCAAGCTGGACAGGGGGCGTGGAAGACCCAGTACTTC,16,TRBD1,TRBV4-1,NA,TRBJ2-5
CASSLGLPGQGSQETQYF,TGTGCCAGCAGCTTAGGACTCCCGGGACAGGGTTCTCAAGAGACCCAGTACTTC,18,TRBD1,TRBV7-2,few,TRBJ2-5
CAIASTGLNTEAFF,TGTGCCATCGCGTCCACAGGTTTGAACACTGAAGCTTTCTTT,14,NA,TRBV10-3,NA,TRBJ1-1
CASSPTGGDNQPQHF,TGTGCCAGCAGTCCCACAGGGGGGGACAATCAGCCCCAGCATTTT,15,TRBD1,TRBV7-9,NA,TRBJ1-5
CATSRGQGGYNSPLHF,TGTGCCACCAGCAGAGGACAGGGGGGATATAATTCACCCCTCCACTTT,16,TRBD1,TRBV15,NA,TRBJ1-6
CASRRGQVPEAFF,TGTGCCAGCAGACGAGGGCAGGTTCCTGAAGCTTTCTTT,13,NA,TRBV2,NA,TRBJ1-1
CASSLGSGIRGYTF,TGTGCCAGCAGTTTGGGATCAGGGATTCGGGGCTACACCTTC,14,NA,TRBV28,once,TRBJ1-2
CAISEGGTTNEKLFF,TGTGCCATCAGTGAAGGGGGTACAACTAATGAAAAACTGTTTTTT,15,NA,TRBV10-3,NA,TRBJ1-4
CASSETRSSGNTIYF,TGCGCCAGCAGCGAGACACGCAGCTCTGGAAACACCATATATTTT,15,NA,TRBV10-2,NA,TRBJ1-3
CASSKDGQVLTLPYEQYF,TGTGCCAGCAGCAAAGACGGACAGGTACTCACACTTCCCTACGAGCAGTACTTC,18,NA,TRBV21-1,NA,TRBJ2-7
CASADSLGYGYTF,TGTGCCAGCGCGGACTCCTTGGGGTATGGCTACACCTTC,13,NA,TRBV7-9,NA,TRBJ1-2
CASSLTGTGGLRGSPLHF,TGTGCCAGCAGTCTCACCGGGACAGGGGGTCTCAGAGGTTCACCCCTCCACTTT,18,TRBD1,TRBV27,once,TRBJ1-6
CASRQSGAYEQYF,TGTGCCAGCCGGCAGAGCGGAGCCTACGAGCAGTACTTC,13,NA,TRBV12-3/TRBV12-4,NA,TRBJ2-7
CASSPGQRPANYGYTF,TGTGCCAGCTCACCAGGACAGCGACCAGCTAACTATGGCTACACCTTC,16,NA,TRBV18,once,TRBJ1-2
CASSQGPRTSGTDTQYF,TGTGCCAGCAGCCAAGGGCCCAGGACTAGCGGCACAGATACGCAGTATTTT,17,TRBD2,TRBV4-2,NA,TRBJ2-3
CSAQRPGYTGELFF,TGCAGCGCCCAAAGGCCAGGGTATACCGGGGAGCTGTTTTTT,14,NA,TRBV29-1,few,TRBJ2-2
CASSPTGYKAFF,TGTGCCAGCAGTCCTACAGGGTACAAAGCTTTCTTT,12,NA,TRBV6-5,NA,TRBJ1-1
CASSSSTGTGGVPHF,TGTGCCAGCAGTTCATCGACAGGGACAGGGGGGGTCCCCCACTTT,15,TRBD1,TRBV27,NA,TRBJ1-6
CASSREGSDGYTF,TGTGCCAGCTCGAGGGAGGGTTCCGATGGCTACACCTTC,13,NA,TRBV18,NA,TRBJ1-2
CASSYSTGTGGHEQYF,TGTGCCAGCAGTTACTCGACAGGGACAGGGGGCCATGAGCAGTACTTC,16,TRBD1,TRBV6-5,NA,TRBJ2-7
CASSLALGSGYSDTQYF,TGCGCCAGCAGCTTGGCTTTAGGTAGCGGGTACTCAGATACGCAGTATTTT,17,TRBD2,TRBV5-1,NA,TRBJ2-3
CASSPGTGYTEAFF,TGTGCCAGCAGCCCCGGGACAGGGTACACTGAAGCTTTCTTT,14,TRBD1,TRBV11-2,NA,TRBJ1-1
CASRQGEDSPLHF,TGTGCCAGTAGGCAGGGTGAGGATTCACCCCTCCACTTT,13,NA,TRBV2,NA,TRBJ1-6
CASSRDSKAFF,TGTGCCAGCAGTCGGGACAGCAAAGCTTTCTTT,11,TRBD1,TRBV6-5,NA,TRBJ1-1
CASSIAGRAGHEQYF,TGTGCCAGTAGTATAGCTGGCAGGGCTGGGCACGAGCAGTACTTC,15,NA,TRBV19,few,TRBJ2-7
CASSVGASYEQYF,TGTGCCAGCAGCGTAGGGGCGTCCTACGAGCAGTACTTC,13,NA,TRBV9,NA,TRBJ2-7
CASSLEGNEQFF,TGCGCCAGCAGCTTGGAGGGGAATGAGCAGTTCTTC,12,NA,TRBV5-1,once,TRBJ2-1
CASSPGGAGVRDTQYF,TGTGCCAGCTCACCAGGAGGGGCGGGAGTTAGAGATACGCAGTATTTT,16,TRBD2,TRBV18,NA,TRBJ2-3
CASSFWAGGADTQYF,TGTGCCAGCAGCTTTTGGGCGGGAGGGGCAGATACGCAGTATTTT,15,TRBD2,TRBV11-2,once,TRBJ2-3
CAWSPMGQRNQPQHF,TGTGCCTGGAGTCCTATGGGACAGCGCAATCAGCCCCAGCATTTT,15,TRBD1,TRBV30,NA,TRBJ1-5
CATSDLYRGNTQYF,TGTGCCACCAGTGATTTGTACAGGGGGAATACGCAGTATTTT,14,TRBD1,TRBV24-1,NA,TRBJ2-3
CASSSRTGRTNEKLFF,TGTGCCAGCAGCTCGAGGACAGGGCGTACTAATGAAAAACTGTTTTTT,16,TRBD1,TRBV5-4,NA,TRBJ1-4
CASSDSVRDNEQFF,TGTGCCAGCAGTGACTCTGTACGGGACAATGAGCAGTTCTTC,14,NA,TRBV6-4,NA,TRBJ2-1
CASSRDRPSSF,TGTGCCAGCAGCCGGGACAGGCCTTCTTCCTTC,11,TRBD1,TRBV2,NA,TRBJ2-7
CASSDRGPNEQFF,TGTGCCAGCAGCGACAGGGGGCCGAATGAGCAGTTCTTC,13,TRBD1,TRBV27,few,TRBJ2-1
CASSLGQGANYGYTF,TGCGCCAGCAGCTTGGGACAGGGAGCTAACTATGGCTACACCTTC,15,TRBD1,TRBV5-1,NA,TRBJ1-2